Sequencing of this T cell receptor (beta chain) was carried out in a study of PD-1 blockade in classical Hodgkin lymphoma (dated by TCRdb to 2020 to 2021). At the level of the whole study: Nivolumab dosing was 3 mg/kg intravenously every 2 weeks, continuing until either disease progression or unacceptable toxicity. The study used CyTOF and TCR beta sequencing to define a peripheral blood immune signature of response to PD-1 blockade in classical Hodgkin lymphoma. Overall results and qualifications from the work: By C4D1, a significant rise was seen in CD4+ TCR diversity but not in CD8+ TCR diversity (p=0.0027 vs p=0.16), and the rise was most apparent among complete responders (p=0.02). Among trial patients, those achieving complete response had baseline diversity similar to that of newly diagnosed patients, while diversity was significantly lower in partial responders and progressors. The study was restricted to a single clinical trial cohort, and the causes of repertoire differences, possibly disease activity or prior therapy, were left undefined. Patients starting nivolumab less than 1 year after ASCT had lower diversity and were excluded from later analyses to avoid confounding by immune reconstitution. Newly diagnosed patients were reported to have lower baseline TCR diversity than healthy donors, and relapsed/refractory patients were reported to have lower baseline TCR diversity still.

Genomic DNA was isolated using the Qiagen DNeasy kit from unsorted PBMCs as well as from negatively selected CD4+ and CD8+ fractions. TCR beta CDR3 regions were amplified by immunoSEQ multiplex PCR using primers annealing to V and J segments. A synthetic immune receptor repertoire was used to minimize amplification bias, and any remaining bias was removed computationally after sequencing. On the authors' methods: Repertoire diversity was quantified as the Shannon entropy index using custom Python scripts. Unsorted, CD4+ and CD8+ repertoires were analyzed separately, except for combined analyses in which CD4+ and CD8+ sequences were merged in silico. Clonal expansion was defined as a frequency increase of at least 2-fold after treatment compared with C1D1, and clones undetected at baseline were assigned a pseudocount of 0.5. Clones with 0 or 1 copy at C1D1 were defined as singleton clones, while clones with 2 or more copies were defined as non-singleton clones. By matching protein sequences in sorted samples from the same patient, clones expanded in unsorted samples were annotated as CD4+, CD8+ or unknown. Diversity changes from C1D1 to C4D1 were tested in paired samples using Wilcoxon tests. The table was pulled from immuneACCESS by TCRdb, which kept in-frame rearrangements only. Such tables lose some clones; where checked, under half of the loss comes from unresolved V genes, and the rest has no known cause. Clone size and the V and J calls come from that table; the DNA yielded D and trimming. The table for this sample lists roughly 7,000 clones; over 60% of them were counted only once. Approximately 60% of the sample is in the top ten clones.

The CDR1 and CDR2 encoded by the germline V gene are SGHRS and YFSETQ. V loses 2 bases of germline sequence and J loses 6 bases, and the interval between the two ends is 14 bases. The CDR3 goes from the cysteine to the phenylalanine over 14 residues. Kept here is only the CDR3 DNA, which spans 42 bases and is read in frame from base 1. This specimen's time point label, interpreted: cycle 1 day 1 (C1D1), immediately before nivolumab initiation. Every trial patient had relapsed after autologous stem cell transplantation, and cohorts A, B and C differed in prior brentuximab vedotin exposure. The trial cohort included 45 to 65 patients with relapsed/refractory classical Hodgkin lymphoma, and each patient had a best overall response of complete response, partial response or progressive disease. In the multi-cohort phase II CheckMate 205 trial, trial patients received single-agent nivolumab. An independent review committee assessed best overall response by applying the 2007 International Working Group response criteria. Trial PBMCs were collected just before the start of nivolumab (C1D1) and during therapy at cycle 2 day 1 and cycle 4 day 1. Peripheral blood was collected in 8 mL Vacutainer Cell Preparation Tubes, from which PBMCs were isolated by centrifugation and then cryopreserved.

A note on this clone: No cognate antigen has been identified for it. Within one base of it there is no much larger clone, and no base qualities were kept.

Here the sequenced sample was peripheral blood mononuclear cells (PBMCs), taken at baseline. The receptor comes from a human donor with classical Hodgkin lymphoma. The rearranged chain carries TRBV5-1 and TRBJ1-2; TRBD1 could be the D gene, as 5 bases match. The nucleotide sequence reads TGCGCCAGCAGCTTAGGGACGGGAGGCAATGGCTACACCTTC. It is translated as CASSLGTGGNGYTF.